These T cell receptor beta chains were read from a single sample in a study of blood T cell repertoires in COVID-19. The table came from immunoSEQ multiplex PCR; TCRdb's copy has only in-frame clones and leaves some out. The table records about 160,000 clones, around 84% of them present only once. Sequencing was carried out using peripheral blood. The receptors here all came from a woman in her sixties or seventies with COVID-19, enrolled during active disease. The CDR3 runs from the conserved cysteine through the conserved F or W. Each record gives: CDR3 DNA, CDR3 protein, V gene, clone size, J gene, D gene. The D gene is left open where the match is weak. Clone sizes are given selectively: once, few, many, or a class where the clone is expanded.

CDR3nt: TGTGCCAGCAGTTTAAGAGGGTCTGGTGGCTACACCTTC; CDR3aa: CASSLRGSGGYTF; v_gene: TRBV27; abundance: NA; j_gene: TRBJ1-2; d_gene: NA
CDR3nt: TGTGCCAGCAGTTACGACAGGGTCCCCGGCTACACCTTC; CDR3aa: CASSYDRVPGYTF; v_gene: TRBV6-5; abundance: NA; j_gene: TRBJ1-2; d_gene: TRBD1
CDR3nt: TGTGCCAGCAGCCCAAGGACAGGGGCCACCGGGGAGCTGTTTTTT; CDR3aa: CASSPRTGATGELFF; v_gene: TRBV7-2; abundance: NA; j_gene: TRBJ2-2; d_gene: TRBD1
CDR3nt: TGTGCCAGCAATCCCGGCGGGGGAGCTAACTATGGCTACACCTTC; CDR3aa: CASNPGGGANYGYTF; v_gene: TRBV6-5; abundance: NA; j_gene: TRBJ1-2; d_gene: NA
CDR3nt: TGTGCCAGTCGATGGAGGGACGGCTACACCTTC; CDR3aa: CASRWRDGYTF; v_gene: TRBV6-5; abundance: NA; j_gene: TRBJ1-2; d_gene: NA
CDR3nt: TGTGCCAGCAGCTTTTACGGGACTAGTCGGAATGAGCAGTTCTTC; CDR3aa: CASSFYGTSRNEQFF; v_gene: TRBV5-6; abundance: NA; j_gene: TRBJ2-1; d_gene: TRBD2
CDR3nt: TGTGCCAGCAGTTATGAGCCAGCGAGCTCTGGAAACACCATATATTTT; CDR3aa: CASSYEPASSGNTIYF; v_gene: TRBV6-5; abundance: few; j_gene: TRBJ1-3; d_gene: NA
CDR3nt: TGTGCCAGTAGAATGAGGACAGGGGGAGTAATGTATACTGAAGCTTTCTTT; CDR3aa: CASRMRTGGVMYTEAFF; v_gene: TRBV19; abundance: once; j_gene: TRBJ1-1; d_gene: TRBD1
CDR3nt: TGTGCCAGCAGCCAGAGGAATCTAGGGGGAGAGACCCAGTACTTC; CDR3aa: CASSQRNLGGETQYF; v_gene: TRBV5-4; abundance: few; j_gene: TRBJ2-5; d_gene: NA
CDR3nt: TGTGCCAGCAGCTTCAGAGCGGGAAACAATGAGCAGTTCTTC; CDR3aa: CASSFRAGNNEQFF; v_gene: TRBV5-6; abundance: NA; j_gene: TRBJ2-1; d_gene: TRBD2
CDR3nt: TGTGCCAGCTCACCACTACAGGGGGCGGGCAATCAGCCCCAGCATTTT; CDR3aa: CASSPLQGAGNQPQHF; v_gene: TRBV18; abundance: NA; j_gene: TRBJ1-5; d_gene: TRBD1
CDR3nt: TGTGCCAGCAGTGTGAGGCCGGATGGCCAGGGTGGTGAAAAACTGTTTTTT; CDR3aa: CASSVRPDGQGGEKLFF; v_gene: TRBV6-1; abundance: few; j_gene: TRBJ1-4; d_gene: NA
CDR3nt: TGTGCCAGCAGCCCCTGGGACAGGGGTTCCTATGGCTACACCTTC; CDR3aa: CASSPWDRGSYGYTF; v_gene: TRBV3-1/TRBV3-2; abundance: NA; j_gene: TRBJ1-2; d_gene: TRBD1
CDR3nt: TGTGCCAGCAGAGTACAGGTCAATCAGCCCCAGCATTTT; CDR3aa: CASRVQVNQPQHF; v_gene: TRBV6-5; abundance: NA; j_gene: TRBJ1-5; d_gene: NA
CDR3nt: TGTGCCAGCAGTTTCAGGGGTAGCAATCAGCCCCAGCATTTT; CDR3aa: CASSFRGSNQPQHF; v_gene: TRBV6-5; abundance: NA; j_gene: TRBJ1-5; d_gene: NA
CDR3nt: TGTGCCAGCTCACCGGGGACTAGCTCCTACGAGCAGTACTTC; CDR3aa: CASSPGTSSYEQYF; v_gene: TRBV18; abundance: NA; j_gene: TRBJ2-7; d_gene: TRBD2
CDR3nt: TGTGCCAGCAGCGGAGGAAAGACAGGGGGGTACACTGAAGCTTTCTTT; CDR3aa: CASSGGKTGGYTEAFF; v_gene: TRBV5-6; abundance: NA; j_gene: TRBJ1-1; d_gene: TRBD1
CDR3nt: TGTGCCAGCAGCGTACGGACAGTTACGAGCTCCTACAATGAGCAGTTCTTC; CDR3aa: CASSVRTVTSSYNEQFF; v_gene: TRBV9; abundance: NA; j_gene: TRBJ2-1; d_gene: NA
CDR3nt: TGTGCCAGCAGCCGACTGGGACTCCTGGCATATGAGCAGTTCTTC; CDR3aa: CASSRLGLLAYEQFF; v_gene: TRBV7-9; abundance: NA; j_gene: TRBJ2-1; d_gene: NA
CDR3nt: TGTGCCAGCAGCTTGAGACTAGCGGGGGGGATTATGAATGAGCAGTTCTTC; CDR3aa: CASSLRLAGGIMNEQFF; v_gene: TRBV7-9; abundance: NA; j_gene: TRBJ2-1; d_gene: TRBD2
CDR3nt: TGCGCCAGCAGCGGCGGGACAGGGTCCTACGAGCAGTACTTC; CDR3aa: CASSGGTGSYEQYF; v_gene: TRBV5-1; abundance: few; j_gene: TRBJ2-7; d_gene: TRBD1
CDR3nt: TGTGCCAGCAGACAAACAGGGGGCGACGAGCAGTACTTC; CDR3aa: CASRQTGGDEQYF; v_gene: TRBV27; abundance: NA; j_gene: TRBJ2-7; d_gene: TRBD1
CDR3nt: TGTGCCAGCTCACCTGGCGGCAGCTCCTATAATTCACCCCTCCACTTT; CDR3aa: CASSPGGSSYNSPLHF; v_gene: TRBV18; abundance: NA; j_gene: TRBJ1-6; d_gene: NA
CDR3nt: TGTGCCAGCAGCTTAAGGGGGGGCCTGAACACTGAAGCTTTCTTT; CDR3aa: CASSLRGGLNTEAFF; v_gene: TRBV7-3; abundance: NA; j_gene: TRBJ1-1; d_gene: NA
CDR3nt: TGCGCCAGCAAGAGGTCTAGCGGGAGGTCTAATGAGCAGTTCTTC; CDR3aa: CASKRSSGRSNEQFF; v_gene: TRBV5-1; abundance: NA; j_gene: TRBJ2-1; d_gene: TRBD2
CDR3nt: TGTGCCAGCAGCTACCCTAGCGGAATACGCCAAGAGACCCAGTACTTC; CDR3aa: CASSYPSGIRQETQYF; v_gene: TRBV7-8; abundance: NA; j_gene: TRBJ2-5; d_gene: TRBD2
CDR3nt: TGTGCCAGCAGACCCCAGGTGGGCATGTATGGCTACACCTTC; CDR3aa: CASRPQVGMYGYTF; v_gene: TRBV2; abundance: few; j_gene: TRBJ1-2; d_gene: NA
CDR3nt: TGCAGCGTCCACCTACAGGGGGCGCAGGACGGGGTCTTC; CDR3aa: CSVHLQGAQDGVF; v_gene: TRBV29-1; abundance: few; j_gene: TRBJ1-2; d_gene: TRBD1
CDR3nt: TGTGCCAGCACCCCGACAGGAGTGGGCTCACCCCTCCACTTT; CDR3aa: CASTPTGVGSPLHF; v_gene: TRBV2; abundance: once; j_gene: TRBJ1-6; d_gene: NA